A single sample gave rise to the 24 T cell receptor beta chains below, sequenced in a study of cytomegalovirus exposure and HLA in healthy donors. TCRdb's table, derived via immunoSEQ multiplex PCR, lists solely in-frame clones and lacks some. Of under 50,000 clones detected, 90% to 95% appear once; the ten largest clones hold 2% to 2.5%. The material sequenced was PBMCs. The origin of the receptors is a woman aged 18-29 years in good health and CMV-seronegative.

CDR3 DNA: TGTGCCAGCAGTTTAATCACCAAGGGGGCAGGGAATGAGCAGTTCTTC. It specifies CASSLITKGAGNEQFF. The rearrangement joins TRBV27 to TRBJ2-1, with 7 bases lining up with TRBD1. The CDR3 extends over 16 amino acids. The trim removed 2 bases at V and 7 bases at J, leaving 11 bases unmatched. Germline V gene sequence: CDR1 MNHEY, CDR2 SMNVEV (reference sequence).

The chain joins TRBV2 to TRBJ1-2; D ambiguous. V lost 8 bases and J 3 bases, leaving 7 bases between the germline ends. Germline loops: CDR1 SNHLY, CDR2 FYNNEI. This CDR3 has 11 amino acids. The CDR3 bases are TGTGCCAGCCGCGGGCACTATGGCTACACCTTC. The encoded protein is CASRGHYGYTF.

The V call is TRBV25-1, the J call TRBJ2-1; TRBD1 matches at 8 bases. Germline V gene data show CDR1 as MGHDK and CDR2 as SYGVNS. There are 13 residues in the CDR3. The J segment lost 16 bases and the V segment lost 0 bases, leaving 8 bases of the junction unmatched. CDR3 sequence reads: CASSEYGQGTYFF. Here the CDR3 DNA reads TGTGCCAGCAGTGAATATGGACAGGGAACATATTTCTTC. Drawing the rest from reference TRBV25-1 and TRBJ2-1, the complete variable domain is EADIYQTPRYLVIGTGKKITLECSQTMGHDKMYWYQQDPGMELHLIHYSYGVNSTEKGDLSSESTVSRIRTEHFPLTLESARPSHTSQYLCASSEYGQGTYFFGPGTRLTVL.

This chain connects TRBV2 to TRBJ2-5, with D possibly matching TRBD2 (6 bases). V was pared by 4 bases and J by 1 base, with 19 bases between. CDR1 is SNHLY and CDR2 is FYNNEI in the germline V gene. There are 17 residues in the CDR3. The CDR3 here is CASSVSRGKGGQETQYF. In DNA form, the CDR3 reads TGTGCCAGCAGTGTGAGTCGGGGGAAGGGCGGCCAAGAGACCCAGTACTTC.

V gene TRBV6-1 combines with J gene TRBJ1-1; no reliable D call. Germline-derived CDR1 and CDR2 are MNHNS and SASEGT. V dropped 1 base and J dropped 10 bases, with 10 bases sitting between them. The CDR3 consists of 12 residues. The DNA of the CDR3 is TGTGCCAGCAGTGAAGTTTGGCGGGGAGCTTTCTTT. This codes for CASSEVWRGAFF.

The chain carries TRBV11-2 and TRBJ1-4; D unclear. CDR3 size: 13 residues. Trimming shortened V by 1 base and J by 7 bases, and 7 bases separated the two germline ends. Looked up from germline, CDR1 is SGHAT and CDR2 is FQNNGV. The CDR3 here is CASSLVGAEKLFF. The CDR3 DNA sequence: TGTGCCAGCAGCTTAGTTGGAGCTGAAAAACTGTTTTTT.

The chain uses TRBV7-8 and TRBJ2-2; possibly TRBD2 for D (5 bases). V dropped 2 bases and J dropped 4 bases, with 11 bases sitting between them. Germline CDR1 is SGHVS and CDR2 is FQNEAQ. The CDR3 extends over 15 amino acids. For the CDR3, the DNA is TGTGCCAGCAGCTTATCGGAGGTGGGCACCGGGGAGCTGTTTTTT. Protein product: CASSLSEVGTGELFF.

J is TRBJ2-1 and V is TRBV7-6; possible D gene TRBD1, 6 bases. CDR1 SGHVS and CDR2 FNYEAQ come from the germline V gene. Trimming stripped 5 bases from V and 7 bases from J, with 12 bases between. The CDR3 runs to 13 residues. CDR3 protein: CASSRDKGNEQFF. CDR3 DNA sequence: TGTGCCAGCAGCCGGGACAAGGGGAATGAGCAGTTCTTC.

CDR3 protein: CSVRSVSAYEQYF. CDR3 nucleotide sequence: TGCAGCGTTAGATCGGTCTCCGCCTACGAGCAGTACTTC. The genes are TRBV29-1 and TRBJ2-7; D unresolved. V was cut by 5 bases and J by 2 bases, with 13 bases left in between. CDR3 length: 13 amino acids. Germline V gene lookup returns CDR1 SQVTM and CDR2 ANQGSEA.

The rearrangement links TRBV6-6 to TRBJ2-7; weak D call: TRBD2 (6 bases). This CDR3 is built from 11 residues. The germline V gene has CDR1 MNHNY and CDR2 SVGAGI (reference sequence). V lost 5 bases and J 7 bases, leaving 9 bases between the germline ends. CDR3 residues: CASSLSGEQYF. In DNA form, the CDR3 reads TGTGCCAGCAGTCTTAGCGGAGAGCAGTACTTC.

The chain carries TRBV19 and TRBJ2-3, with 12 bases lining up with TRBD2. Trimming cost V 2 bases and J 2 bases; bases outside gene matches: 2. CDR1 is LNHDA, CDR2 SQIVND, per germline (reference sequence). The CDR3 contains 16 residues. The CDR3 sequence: CASSILAGGPTDTQYF. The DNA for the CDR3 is TGTGCCAGTAGTATACTAGCGGGGGGGCCCACAGATACGCAGTATTTT.

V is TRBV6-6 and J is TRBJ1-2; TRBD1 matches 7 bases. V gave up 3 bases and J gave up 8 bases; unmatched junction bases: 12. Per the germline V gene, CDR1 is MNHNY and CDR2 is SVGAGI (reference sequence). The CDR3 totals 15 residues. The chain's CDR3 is CASSYNRGTEDGYTF. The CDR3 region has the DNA TGTGCCAGCAGTTATAATCGGGGGACAGAAGACGGCTACACCTTC.

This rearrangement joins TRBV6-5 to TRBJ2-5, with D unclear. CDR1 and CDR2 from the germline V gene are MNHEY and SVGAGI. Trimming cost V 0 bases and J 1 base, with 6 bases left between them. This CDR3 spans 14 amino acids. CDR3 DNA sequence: TGTGCCAGCAGTTACTCCAACAGCCAAGAGACCCAGTACTTC. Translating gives CASSYSNSQETQYF.

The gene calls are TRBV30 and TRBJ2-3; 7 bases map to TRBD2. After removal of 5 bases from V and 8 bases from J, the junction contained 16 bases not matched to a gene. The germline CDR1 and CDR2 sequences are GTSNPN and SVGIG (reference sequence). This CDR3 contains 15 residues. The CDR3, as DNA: TGTGCCTGGGCCCCGAGGGCATCAGGGAGGGCTACGCAGTATTTT. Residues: CAWAPRASGRATQYF. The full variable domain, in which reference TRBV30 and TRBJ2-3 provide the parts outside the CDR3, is SQTIHQWPATLVQPVGSPLSLECTVEGTSNPNLYWYRQAAGRGLQLLFYSVGIGQISSEVPQNLSASRPQDRQFILSSKKLLLSDSGFYLCAWAPRASGRATQYFGPGTRLTVL.

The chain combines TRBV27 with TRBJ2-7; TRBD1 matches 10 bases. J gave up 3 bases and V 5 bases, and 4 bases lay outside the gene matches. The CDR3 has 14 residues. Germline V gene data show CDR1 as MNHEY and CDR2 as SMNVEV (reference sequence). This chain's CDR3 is CASSIRDRGYEQYF. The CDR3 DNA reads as TGTGCCAGCAGTATTCGGGACAGGGGCTACGAGCAGTACTTC.

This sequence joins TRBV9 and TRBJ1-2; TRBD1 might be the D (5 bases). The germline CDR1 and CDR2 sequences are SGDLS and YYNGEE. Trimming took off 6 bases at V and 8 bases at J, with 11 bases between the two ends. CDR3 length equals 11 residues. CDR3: CASMGLWGYTF. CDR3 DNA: TGTGCCAGCATGGGGCTATGGGGCTACACCTTC.

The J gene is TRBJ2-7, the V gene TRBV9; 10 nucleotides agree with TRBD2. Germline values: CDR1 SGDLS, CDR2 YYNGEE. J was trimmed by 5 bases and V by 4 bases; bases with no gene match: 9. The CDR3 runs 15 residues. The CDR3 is CASSPSGGAVNEQYF. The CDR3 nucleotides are TGTGCCAGCAGCCCCAGCGGGGGGGCCGTAAACGAGCAGTACTTC.

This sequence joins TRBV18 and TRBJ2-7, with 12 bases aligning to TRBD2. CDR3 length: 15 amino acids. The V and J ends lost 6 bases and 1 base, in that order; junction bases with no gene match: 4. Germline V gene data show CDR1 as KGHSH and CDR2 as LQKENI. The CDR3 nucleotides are TGTGCCAGCTCTTCGGGACTAGCGGGTTCCTACGAGCAGTACTTC. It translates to CASSSGLAGSYEQYF. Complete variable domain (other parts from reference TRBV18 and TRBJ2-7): NAGVMQNPRHLVRRRGQEARLRCSPMKGHSHVYWYRQLPEEGLKFMVYLQKENIIDESGMPKERFSAEFPKEGPSILRIQQVVRGDSAAYFCASSSGLAGSYEQYFGPGTRLTVT.

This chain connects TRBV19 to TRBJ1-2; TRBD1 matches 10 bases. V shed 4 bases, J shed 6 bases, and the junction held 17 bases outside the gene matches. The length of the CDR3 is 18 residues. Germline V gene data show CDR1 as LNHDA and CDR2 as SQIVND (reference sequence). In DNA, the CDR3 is TGTGCCAGTAGTACAGATCCGGGACAGGGGATCCGGTTGGATGGCTACACCTTC. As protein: CASSTDPGQGIRLDGYTF.

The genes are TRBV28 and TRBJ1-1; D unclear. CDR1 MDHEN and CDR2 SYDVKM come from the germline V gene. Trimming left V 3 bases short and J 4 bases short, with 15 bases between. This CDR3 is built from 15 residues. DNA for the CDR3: TGTGCCAGCAGTTTCTTCGGGGAGGATCTCACTGAAGCTTTCTTT. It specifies CASSFFGEDLTEAFF.

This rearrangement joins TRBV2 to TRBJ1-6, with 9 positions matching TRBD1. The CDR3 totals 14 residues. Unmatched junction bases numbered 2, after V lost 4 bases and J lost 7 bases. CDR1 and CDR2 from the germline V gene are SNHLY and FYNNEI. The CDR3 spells CASSGQGGNSPLHF. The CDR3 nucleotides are TGTGCCAGCAGTGGACAGGGGGGGAATTCACCCCTCCACTTT.

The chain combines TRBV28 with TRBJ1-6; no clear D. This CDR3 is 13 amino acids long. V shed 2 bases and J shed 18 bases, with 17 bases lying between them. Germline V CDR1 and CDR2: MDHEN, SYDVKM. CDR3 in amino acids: CASSLRNRDSYHF. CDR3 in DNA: TGTGCCAGCAGTTTAAGAAACCGGGATTCCTACCACTTT.

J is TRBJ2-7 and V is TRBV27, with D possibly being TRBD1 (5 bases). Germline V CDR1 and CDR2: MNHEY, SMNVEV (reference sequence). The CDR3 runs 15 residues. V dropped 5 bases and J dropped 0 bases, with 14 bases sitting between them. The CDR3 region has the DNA TGTGCCAGCAGTGCCCTGGACACGAGCTCCTACGAGCAGTACTTC. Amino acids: CASSALDTSSYEQYF.

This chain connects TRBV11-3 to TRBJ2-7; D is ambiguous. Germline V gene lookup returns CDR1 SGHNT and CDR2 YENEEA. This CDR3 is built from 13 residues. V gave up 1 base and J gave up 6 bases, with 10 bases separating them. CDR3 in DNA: TGTGCCAGCAGCTTAGTTTACCCGGGCGAGCAGTACTTC. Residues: CASSLVYPGEQYF.